This TCR beta chain was identified during a study of blood T cell repertoires in COVID-19 (dated by TCRdb to 2020 to 2021). At the level of the whole study: Samples from collaborators originated in the United States, Italy and Spain and spanned both the acute and convalescent phases of COVID-19. The repertoires were released in a freely available public database intended as a resource for research on the immune response to SARS-CoV-2. HLA class I and class II types, where available, came from metadata supplied by the sample provider rather than from assay-based typing. The sample metadata nearly always contained a de-identified subject ID, COVID-19 status, age in years and sex. The dataset comprised deeply sampled blood TCRbeta repertoires from subjects exposed to, actively infected with, or recovered from COVID-19. The material from the prospective study consisted of cDNA or gDNA derived from T cells, B-cell-depleted T cells, or PBMCs. The samples were drawn from two sources: the first 160 participants of the ongoing ImmuneRACE study, and fewer than 1,500 subjects contributed by 6 global collaborators.

The immunoSEQ Assay, a bias-controlled multiplex PCR, was used to amplify TCRbeta CDR3 regions from genomic DNA. The original methods were these. Nucleated cell counts per sample were estimated from amplification of reference gene primers within the assay. Sequence reads were collapsed and filtered to measure the absolute abundance of every unique TCRbeta CDR3 rearrangement. For each sample, productive Simpson clonality was calculated as the square root of Simpson's diversity index over productive rearrangements. Imported from immuneACCESS, the table was reduced by TCRdb to in-frame sequences with V and J called. These copies leave out some clones; in studies compared against another copy, an unresolved V gene accounts for under half, and the cause of the remainder is not known. V and J calls and clone size follow that table, whereas D and trimming were derived from the DNA. The sample records about 68,000 clones, roughly 85% of which are singletons. The ten largest make up roughly 24% of the sample.

Taken from the germline V gene (reference sequence), the CDR1 and CDR2 loops are LNHDA and SQIVND. From its cysteine to its phenylalanine, the CDR3 spans 14 amino acids. Of the read, only the CDR3 DNA is kept; its 42 bases are in frame from base 1. Deletion took 2 bases off V and 11 bases off J, with a span of 16 bases between the germline ends. Points on this clone: It has no known antigen specificity. There are no base qualities to consult, and no much larger clone falls within one base.

Each collaborating institution followed its own protocols to collect whole blood in K2EDTA tubes. For TCRbeta analysis, collaborators shipped samples as frozen whole blood, isolated PBMCs, or DNA extracted from either of those sample types. General conclusions and limits of the study: How much clinical and demographic metadata was included differed by source and by participant, and the metadata was provided uncurated.

Recombination connected TRBV19 to TRBJ2-1; the D gene is unclear. The sequence was obtained from a man aged 50-59 years with acute or convalescent COVID-19. The sequencing input was peripheral blood. The sequence in DNA is TGTGCCAGTAGTATAAGCTCGGAGTCGATACAGCAGTTCTTC. It specifies CASSISSESIQQFF.